Shown below are 28 T cell receptor beta chains from a single sample sequenced in a study of PD-L1 blockade in urothelial cancer. Sequenced by immunoSEQ multiplex PCR; TCRdb stores in-frame clones only, minus some. The sample consists of roughly 87,000 clones, about 85% of them appearing once. The specimen was PBMCs, collected around atezolizumab (anti-PD-L1) treatment. These receptors originate from a woman in her 70s with urothelial cancer.

The chain is built from TRBV9 and TRBJ2-7; 11 nucleotides agree with TRBD1. V was clipped by 3 bases and J by 5 bases; unmatched bases: 7. Germline V lookup: CDR1 SGDLS, CDR2 YYNGEE. This CDR3 has 15 amino acids. The CDR3, as DNA: TGTGCCAGCAGCGGAAAGGGACAGGGGGACCACGAGCAGTACTTC. It translates to CASSGKGQGDHEQYF.

The chain uses TRBV6-5 and TRBJ2-1; TRBD2 matches at 8 bases. Germline V CDR1 and CDR2: MNHEY, SVGAGI. The CDR3 covers 15 residues. With 6 bases clipped from V and 8 bases from J, the junction kept 12 bases outside the gene matches. The CDR3 is CASSLLSLAGYEQFF. Here the CDR3 DNA reads TGTGCCAGCAGCCTACTCAGTCTAGCGGGCTATGAGCAGTTCTTC.

The J gene is TRBJ2-3, the V gene TRBV2; 12 positions agree with TRBD2. The germline gives CDR1 SNHLY, CDR2 FYNNEI. The CDR3 is 15 residues long. V trimming: 4 bases; J trimming: 13 bases; junction bases outside the gene matches: 12. In DNA, the CDR3 is TGTGCCAGCAGTGCCCTACTAGCGGGAGGCCATAAGGAGTATTTT. Its translation: CASSALLAGGHKEYF.

V is TRBV27 and J is TRBJ1-1; TRBD1 matches 10 bases. J gave up 3 bases and V 5 bases, and 6 bases lay outside the gene matches. This CDR3 is built from 15 residues. From germline, CDR1 is MNHEY and CDR2 SMNVEV (reference sequence). This chain's CDR3 is CASSPRDRGYTEAFF. CDR3 nucleotides: TGTGCCAGCAGTCCCCGGGACAGGGGTTACACTGAAGCTTTCTTT.

The chain recombines TRBV2 with TRBJ1-6; 8 bases fit TRBD1. Germline CDR1 and CDR2: SNHLY and FYNNEI. With 7 bases clipped from V and 7 bases from J, the junction kept 6 bases outside the gene matches. CDR3 length: 14 residues. Here the CDR3 DNA reads TGTGCCAGCATGAACCGGGACAGGAATTCACCCCTCCACTTT. Translated, it gives CASMNRDRNSPLHF.

The chain joins TRBV9 to TRBJ1-1, with TRBD1 matching 11 bases. CDR1 SGDLS and CDR2 YYNGEE come from the germline V gene. With V trimmed by 4 bases and J by 3 bases, 5 bases remained unmatched. The CDR3 sequence is 15 residues long. The CDR3 coding sequence is TGTGCCAGCAGCCCCCGGACAGGGGGCCACACTGAAGCTTTCTTT. The encoded protein is CASSPRTGGHTEAFF.

The V gene is TRBV5-6, the J gene TRBJ2-5; TRBD2 matches at 13 bases. The CDR3 contains 15 residues. V shed 4 bases and J 3 bases; nucleotides not matched to a gene: 3. The V gene's germline CDR1 is SGHDT and CDR2 YYEEEE. CDR3 bases: TGTGCCAGCAGCCTAGGACTAGCGGGAGAAGAGACCCAGTACTTC. Translating it yields CASSLGLAGEETQYF.

This clone was counted ten times or more. The genes are TRBV27 and TRBJ2-1; D remains unclear. Germline V lookup: CDR1 MNHEY, CDR2 SMNVEV (reference sequence). The germline V and J ends were trimmed by 1 base and 0 bases, with 4 bases remaining between them. This CDR3 contains 14 residues. The CDR3, as DNA: TGTGCCAGCAGTTTATGGGCCTCCTACAATGAGCAGTTCTTC. This gives the protein CASSLWASYNEQFF.

The chain recombines TRBV5-1 with TRBJ2-5; TRBD2 agrees at 14 bases. Germline CDR1 is SGHRS and CDR2 is YFSETQ. The CDR3 runs to 16 residues. With 4 bases clipped from V and 5 bases from J, the junction kept 7 bases outside the gene matches. The CDR3 nucleotides are TGCGCCAGCAGCCACGGGACTAGCGGGAGCGGGGAGACCCAGTACTTC. Amino acid sequence: CASSHGTSGSGETQYF.

This chain uses TRBV6-5 with TRBJ2-1, with TRBD2 matching 8 bases. CDR1 and CDR2 from the germline V gene are MNHEY and SVGAGI. CDR3 length equals 14 residues. Losses at the gene ends were 8 bases for V and 4 bases for J; bases not matched to a gene: 7. This CDR3 is CASGVAGGYNEQFF. Written as DNA, the CDR3 is TGTGCCAGCGGGGTGGCGGGAGGATACAATGAGCAGTTCTTC.

The chain employs TRBV30 and TRBJ2-3, with TRBD2 identical over 9 bases. This CDR3 region has 12 residues. In germline, CDR1 is GTSNPN, CDR2 SVGIG (reference sequence). The trim removed 5 bases at V and 6 bases at J, leaving 3 bases unmatched. This CDR3 reads CAWVAGVDTQYF. In DNA form, the CDR3 reads TGTGCCTGGGTAGCGGGAGTGGATACGCAGTATTTT.

V gene TRBV7-6 combines with J gene TRBJ1-2, with unresolved D. Germline CDR1 reads SGHVS; CDR2 reads FNYEAQ. This CDR3 region has 13 residues. With 1 base removed from V and 2 bases from J, the gap between germline ends came to 5 bases. The CDR3 DNA reads TGTGCCAGCAGCTTAGGCGGAAACTATGGCTACACCTTC. Protein sequence: CASSLGGNYGYTF.

This chain joins TRBV30 and TRBJ2-7, with TRBD2 matching 12 bases. Germline V gives CDR1 GTSNPN, CDR2 SVGIG (reference sequence). The CDR3 covers 15 residues. The V and J ends lost 4 bases and 4 bases, in that order; junction bases with no gene match: 8. The CDR3 DNA follows: TGTGCCTGGACCTCCGGACTAGCGGGATATTACGAGCAGTACTTC. As protein: CAWTSGLAGYYEQYF.

The rearrangement joins TRBV6-6 to TRBJ1-1, with D possibly being TRBD1 (5 bases). This CDR3 comprises 14 residues. CDR1 and CDR2 from the germline V gene are MNHNY and SVGAGI (reference sequence). Trimming cost V 2 bases and J 5 bases, with 12 bases left between them. CDR3 region: CASSYPGGETEAFF. Written as DNA, the CDR3 is TGTGCCAGCAGTTACCCGGGGGGTGAAACTGAAGCTTTCTTT.

The V and J genes are TRBV5-6 and TRBJ2-6; D may be TRBD1 (6 bases). CDR3 length: 14 residues. Germline V gives CDR1 SGHDT, CDR2 YYEEEE. V lost 5 bases and J 0 bases, leaving 6 bases between the germline ends. The CDR3 nucleotides read TGTGCCAGCAGAGGGGGCTCTGGGGCCAACGTCCTGACTTTC. Translation: CASRGGSGANVLTF.

The chain has TRBV30 and TRBJ1-4; 8 positions match TRBD1. CDR1 and CDR2 (germline): GTSNPN, SVGIG (reference sequence). This CDR3 is built from 13 residues. Trimming cost V 7 bases and J 8 bases; bases outside gene matches: 9. This CDR3 reads CAFRGQGWEKLFF. The CDR3 nucleotides are TGTGCCTTCCGCGGACAGGGATGGGAAAAACTGTTTTTT.

This clone was seen more than once but under ten times. The chain employs TRBV7-9 and TRBJ1-3; the D is unclear. This CDR3 is 13 amino acids long. Trimming removed 7 bases from V and 1 base from J, with 8 bases in between. CDR1 is SEHNR, CDR2 FQNEAQ, per germline (reference sequence). Written as DNA, the CDR3 is TGTGCCAGCATCCCCAAATCTGGAAACACCATATATTTT. Its protein product is CASIPKSGNTIYF.

This clone occurred many times. J is TRBJ2-5 and V is TRBV19, with 12 bases identical to TRBD2. Germline loops: CDR1 LNHDA, CDR2 SQIVND (reference sequence). The length of the CDR3 is 15 residues. V gave up 2 bases and J gave up 5 bases; unmatched junction bases: 3. The CDR3 reads CASSITSGGRETQYF. As DNA, the CDR3 is TGTGCCAGTAGTATAACTAGCGGGGGGCGGGAGACCCAGTACTTC.

This chain links TRBV5-4 with TRBJ1-6; TRBD1 is a possible D gene (6 bases). With 0 bases removed from V and 7 bases from J, the gap between germline ends came to 11 bases. The CDR3 totals 15 residues. The germline CDR1 and CDR2 sequences are SGHNT and YYREEE (reference sequence). Here the CDR3 DNA reads TGTGCCAGCAGCTTGGGTGGGGGCTCGAATTCACCCCTCCACTTT. Translation: CASSLGGGSNSPLHF. Drawing the rest from reference TRBV5-4 and TRBJ1-6, the complete variable domain is ETGVTQSPTHLIKTRGQQVTLRCSSQSGHNTVSWYQQALGQGPQFIFQYYREEENGRGNFPPRFSGLQFPNYSSELNVNALELDDSALYLCASSLGGGSNSPLHFGNGTRLTVT.

This CDR3 is CASSSTGTPANEQFF. The DNA for the CDR3 is TGTGCCAGCAGCTCAACCGGGACTCCCGCCAATGAGCAGTTCTTC. The chain has TRBV7-9 and TRBJ2-1; D is possibly TRBD2 (6 bases). The CDR3 spans 15 residues. The V end was cut by 4 bases, the J end by 6 bases, with 16 bases between. Germline lookup yields CDR1 SEHNR and CDR2 FQNEAQ (reference sequence). The full variable domain, completed using reference TRBV7-9 and TRBJ2-1, is DTGVSQNPRHKITKRGQNVTFRCDPISEHNRLYWYRQTLGQGPEFLTYFQNEAQLEKSRLLSDRFSAERPKGSFSTLEIQRTEQGDSAMYLCASSSTGTPANEQFFGPGTRLTVL.

The V and J genes are TRBV19 and TRBJ1-2; D not resolved. The CDR3 consists of 12 residues. Trimming pared 3 bases from V and 8 bases from J, leaving 10 bases between. The V gene's germline CDR1 is LNHDA and CDR2 SQIVND (reference sequence). The CDR3 sequence: CASSISEAGYTF. CDR3 bases: TGTGCCAGTAGTATTTCTGAGGCGGGCTACACCTTC.

This clone was detected ten times or more. CDR3 DNA sequence: TGCGCCAGCAGCTTGGCCGGTGGCCTAGCGGGGTATGAGCAGTTCTTC. It yields the protein CASSLAGGLAGYEQFF. V usage is TRBV5-1 and J usage is TRBJ2-1; 9 positions agree with TRBD2. In germline, CDR1 is SGHRS, CDR2 YFSETQ. The CDR3 loop spans 16 amino acids. With 0 bases clipped from V and 8 bases from J, the junction kept 9 bases outside the gene matches.

V gene TRBV5-1 combines with J gene TRBJ2-7; TRBD2 might be the D (7 bases). The CDR3 spans 16 residues. Germline V gene sequence: CDR1 SGHRS, CDR2 YFSETQ. V was shortened by 3 bases and J by 2 bases, with 18 bases between the two germline ends. CDR3 in DNA: TGCGCCAGCAGCTCCCTTGACATGGGGGGGCCCTACGAGCAGTACTTC. Its translation is CASSSLDMGGPYEQYF.

In this sample, this clone turned up many times. The chain joins TRBV28 to TRBJ2-7; 8 bases line up with TRBD2. This CDR3 contains 16 residues. Germline assignment: CDR1 MDHEN and CDR2 SYDVKM. J was trimmed by 4 bases and V by 5 bases; bases with no gene match: 13. The CDR3 loop is CASSPLTSGIGYEQYF. CDR3 nucleotide sequence: TGTGCCAGCAGTCCCTTAACTAGCGGCATTGGGTACGAGCAGTACTTC.

The genes are TRBV30 and TRBJ1-2; possibly TRBD1 for D (5 bases). Germline V gene data show CDR1 as GTSNPN and CDR2 as SVGIG (reference sequence). The germline V and J ends were trimmed by 2 bases and 6 bases, with 10 bases remaining between them. This CDR3 region has 12 residues. The CDR3 DNA is TGTGCCTGGAGTAGACAGACCAATGGCTACACCTTC. This codes for CAWSRQTNGYTF.

The V call is TRBV29-1, the J call TRBJ1-2; no firm D call. Germline V gene data show CDR1 as SQVTM and CDR2 as ANQGSEA. V shed 3 bases and J shed 6 bases, with 8 bases lying between them. The CDR3 is made up of 11 amino acids. This CDR3 reads CSVEQDHGYTF. DNA of the CDR3: TGCAGCGTTGAGCAGGATCATGGCTACACCTTC. Using reference TRBV29-1 and TRBJ1-2 for the parts outside the CDR3, the full variable domain is SAVISQKPSRDICQRGTSLTIQCQVDSQVTMMFWYRQQPGQSLTLIATANQGSEATYESGFVIDKFPISRPNLTFSTLTVSNMSPEDSSIYLCSVEQDHGYTFGSGTRLTVV.

The chain links TRBV6-1 to TRBJ1-3, with TRBD1 matching over 10 bases. Looked up from germline, CDR1 is MNHNS and CDR2 is SASEGT. This CDR3 comprises 17 residues. V lost 4 bases, J lost 2 bases, and 8 bases stayed unmatched. CDR3 loop: CASSGPTGGLTGNTIYF. CDR3 nucleotide sequence: TGTGCCAGCAGTGGCCCGACAGGGGGCCTAACTGGAAACACCATATATTTT.

The genes are TRBV10-2 and TRBJ2-7, with TRBD2 matching 13 bases. This CDR3 is built from 13 residues. Trimming at V came to 8 bases and at J to 4 bases, leaving 2 bases not matched to a gene. Germline lookup yields CDR1 WSHSY and CDR2 SAAADI. CDR3 coding DNA: TGCGCCAGCTTACTAGCGGGGGGGTACGAGCAGTACTTC. It translates to CASLLAGGYEQYF.